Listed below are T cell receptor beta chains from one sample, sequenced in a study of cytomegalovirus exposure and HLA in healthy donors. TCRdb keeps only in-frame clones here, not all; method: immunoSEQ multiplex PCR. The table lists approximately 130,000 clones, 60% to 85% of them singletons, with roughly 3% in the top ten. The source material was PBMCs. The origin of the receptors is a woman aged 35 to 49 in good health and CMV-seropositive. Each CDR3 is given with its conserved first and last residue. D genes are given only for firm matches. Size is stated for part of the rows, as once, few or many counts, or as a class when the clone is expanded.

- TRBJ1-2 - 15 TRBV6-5 CASSYSTGANYGYTF TGTGCCAGCAGTTACTCCACAGGAGCTAACTATGGCTACACCTTC
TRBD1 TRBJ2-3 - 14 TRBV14 CASSRQGITDTQYF TGTGCCAGCAGCCGACAGGGGATAACAGATACGCAGTATTTT
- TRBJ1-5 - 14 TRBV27 CASSFRDSNQPQHF TGTGCCAGCAGTTTTCGGGATAGCAATCAGCCCCAGCATTTT
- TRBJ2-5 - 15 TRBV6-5 CASSYSNPGLETQYF TGTGCCAGCAGTTACTCGAACCCCGGTTTGGAGACCCAGTACTTC
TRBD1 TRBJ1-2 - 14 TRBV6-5 CASSPGQGDYGYTF TGTGCCAGCAGTCCCGGACAGGGGGACTATGGCTACACCTTC
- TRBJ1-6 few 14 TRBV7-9 CASSQGLRNSPLHF TGTGCCAGCAGCCAGGGACTTAGGAATTCACCCCTCCACTTT
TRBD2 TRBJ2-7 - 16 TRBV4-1 CASSQDDAGGPNEQYF TGCGCCAGCAGCCAAGATGACGCGGGAGGGCCAAACGAGCAGTACTTC
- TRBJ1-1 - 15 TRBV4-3 CASSQVPGAGTEAFF TGCGCCAGCAGCCAAGTCCCAGGAGCGGGCACTGAAGCTTTCTTT
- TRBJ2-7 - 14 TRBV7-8 CASSSSLSSYEQYF TGTGCCAGCAGCTCTTCTCTATCCTCCTACGAGCAGTACTTC
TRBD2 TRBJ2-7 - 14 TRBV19 CASSISSGLYEQYF TGTGCCAGTAGTATTTCTAGCGGCCTCTACGAGCAGTACTTC
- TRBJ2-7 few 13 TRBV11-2 CASSLGAPFEQYF TGTGCCAGCAGCTTAGGAGCCCCGTTCGAGCAGTACTTC
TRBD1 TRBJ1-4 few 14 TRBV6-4 CASSEGQGNEKLFF TGTGCCAGCAGTGAAGGACAGGGTAATGAAAAACTGTTTTTT
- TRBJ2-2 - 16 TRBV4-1 CASSPAGGPYTGELFF TGCGCCAGCAGCCCTGCCGGGGGGCCGTACACCGGGGAGCTGTTTTTT
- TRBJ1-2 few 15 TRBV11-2 CASSSPRRSNYGYTF TGTGCCAGCAGTTCTCCTAGAAGATCTAACTATGGCTACACCTTC
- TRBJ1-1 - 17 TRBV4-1 CASSPLRGIGLGTEAFF TGCGCCAGCAGCCCCCTGAGGGGGATCGGGTTGGGCACTGAAGCTTTCTTT
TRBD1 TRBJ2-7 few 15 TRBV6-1 CASSPRQGASYEQYF TGTGCCAGCAGTCCTCGCCAGGGGGCTTCCTACGAGCAGTACTTC
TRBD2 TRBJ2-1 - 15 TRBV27 CASTHGTSGANEQFF TGTGCCAGCACCCACGGGACTAGCGGGGCCAATGAGCAGTTCTTC
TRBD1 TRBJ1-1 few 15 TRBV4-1 CASSQPITGGTEAFF TGCGCCAGCAGCCAACCAATTACAGGGGGCACTGAAGCTTTCTTT
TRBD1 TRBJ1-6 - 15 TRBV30 CAWSALQGLDSPLHF TGTGCCTGGAGTGCCCTACAGGGGTTAGATTCACCCCTCCACTTT
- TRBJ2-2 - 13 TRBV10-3 CAIRTSGTGELFF TGTGCCATCAGGACGTCAGGCACCGGGGAGCTGTTTTTT
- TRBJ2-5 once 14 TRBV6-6 CATSGRGGQETQYF TGTGCCACCAGTGGCAGGGGTGGGCAAGAGACCCAGTACTTC
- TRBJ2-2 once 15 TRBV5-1 CASSIGQQNTGELFF TGCGCCAGCAGCATCGGACAACAGAACACCGGGGAGCTGTTTTTT
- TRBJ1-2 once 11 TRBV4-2 CASSQGSGYTF TGTGCCAGCAGCCAAGGGAGCGGCTACACCTTC
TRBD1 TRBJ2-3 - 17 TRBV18 CASSLRDRSLRTDTQYF TGTGCCAGCTCACTTAGGGACAGATCCCTCCGCACAGATACGCAGTATTTT
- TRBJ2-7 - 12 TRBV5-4 CASSLRGAEQYF TGTGCCAGCAGCCTTAGGGGCGCCGAGCAGTACTTC
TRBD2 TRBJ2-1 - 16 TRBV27 CASSPQLAGGHNEQFF TGTGCCAGCAGTCCCCAACTAGCGGGAGGCCACAATGAGCAGTTCTTC
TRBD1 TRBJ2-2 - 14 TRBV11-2 CASSGQGLAGELFF TGTGCCAGCAGCGGACAGGGATTAGCCGGGGAGCTGTTTTTT
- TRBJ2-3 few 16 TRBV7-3 CASSSAPRGTTDTQYF TGTGCCAGCAGCTCTGCTCCGAGGGGGACGACAGATACGCAGTATTTT
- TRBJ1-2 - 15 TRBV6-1 CASSRDRPENYGYTF TGTGCCAGCAGTCGTGACAGGCCAGAGAACTATGGCTACACCTTC
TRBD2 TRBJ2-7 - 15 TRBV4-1 CASSQVPAGEYEQYF TGCGCCAGCAGCCAAGTTCCAGCGGGAGAATACGAGCAGTACTTC
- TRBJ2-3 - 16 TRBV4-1 CASSTSRTEPTDTQYF TGCGCCAGCAGCACTTCTCGGACAGAGCCCACAGATACGCAGTATTTT
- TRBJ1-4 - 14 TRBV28 CASSLQGGGEKLFF TGTGCCAGCAGTTTACAGGGTGGGGGGGAAAAACTGTTTTTT
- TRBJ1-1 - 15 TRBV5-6 CASSLDAGGNTEAFF TGTGCCAGCAGCTTGGATGCAGGAGGGAACACTGAAGCTTTCTTT
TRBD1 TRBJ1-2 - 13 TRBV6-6 CASNGQGARGYTF TGTGCCAGCAACGGACAGGGGGCACGGGGCTACACCTTC
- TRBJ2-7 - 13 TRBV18 CASSPPGGYEQYF TGTGCCAGCTCACCACCGGGCGGGTACGAGCAGTACTTC
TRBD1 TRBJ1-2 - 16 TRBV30 CAWSIPDRAFNYGYTF TGTGCCTGGAGTATCCCCGACAGGGCTTTTAACTATGGCTACACCTTC